This note documents a single TCR beta chain sequence. Measured with immunoSEQ multiplex PCR; TCRdb has only the in-frame clones, and not every one. Among 20,000 to 25,000 clones listed, 84% were seen once. These data belong to a study of OX40 agonist ivuxolimab in advanced cancers. About the study: Patients were treated with intravenous ivuxolimab, dosed at 0.01 to 10 mg/kg and infused every 2 weeks.

This CDR3 has 16 residues. The TCR sequence derives from an adult with an advanced solid tumor such as melanoma, head and neck, liver or kidney cancer. The sequences come from CD4+ or CD8+ T cells sorted from blood, collected in a trial of the OX40 agonist ivuxolimab. This chain joins TRBV21-1 and TRBJ2-1; TRBD2, the table's D call, lacks a check against the DNA. TRBV21-1 is classified as a pseudogene. For the CDR3, the DNA is TGTGCCAGCAGCAAAGGGGACTGGAGCTCCTACAATGAGCAGTTCTTC. Encoded protein: CASSKGDWSSYNEQFF.